Shown below are 13 T cell receptor beta chains from a single sample sequenced in a study of blood T cell repertoires in COVID-19. Clones were read by immunoSEQ multiplex PCR, and TCRdb kept only the in-frame ones, dropping some. The sample includes over 10,000 clones, about 90% of them seen just once. Sequenced: peripheral blood. The receptors come from a human donor in a cohort sampled during active COVID-19.

This chain uses TRBV18 with TRBJ2-7, with 8 bases fitting TRBD2. This CDR3 region has 14 residues. J was trimmed by 0 bases and V by 9 bases; bases with no gene match: 7. Germline V CDR1 and CDR2: KGHSH, LQKENI. CDR3 residues: CASSPGLVSYEQYF. The CDR3 bases are TGTGCCAGTTCCCCGGGACTAGTCTCCTACGAGCAGTACTTC. Complete variable domain (other parts from reference TRBV18 and TRBJ2-7): NAGVMQNPRHLVRRRGQEARLRCSPMKGHSHVYWYRQLPEEGLKFMVYLQKENIIDESGMPKERFSAEFPKEGPSILRIQQVVRGDSAAYFCASSPGLVSYEQYFGPGTRLTVT.

The rearrangement uses TRBV9 and TRBJ2-2; D is ambiguous. This CDR3 has 14 amino acids. V lost 0 bases and J lost 5, with 8 bases in between. The germline V gene encodes CDR1 SGDLS and CDR2 YYNGEE. The CDR3 reads CASSVGSLTGELFF. Here the CDR3 DNA reads TGTGCCAGCAGCGTAGGTAGCCTAACCGGGGAGCTGTTTTTT.

The rearrangement joins TRBV28 to TRBJ2-2; 9 bases are a match to TRBD1. CDR1 MDHEN and CDR2 SYDVKM come from the germline V gene. The CDR3 covers 15 residues. Trimming cost V 4 bases and J 6 bases; bases outside gene matches: 6. The CDR3 nucleotides are TGTGCCAGCAGTTCCCCGGGACAGGGCCCCGGGGAGCTGTTTTTT. Translation: CASSSPGQGPGELFF. Together with reference TRBV28 and TRBJ2-2, the CDR3 gives the full variable domain: DVKVTQSSRYLVKRTGEKVFLECVQDMDHENMFWYRQDPGLGLRLIYFSYDVKMKEKGDIPEGYSVSREKKERFSLILESASTNQTSMYLCASSSPGQGPGELFFGEGSRLTVL.

The chain carries TRBV6-1 and TRBJ1-5, with D possibly being TRBD1 (6 bases). The V end was cut by 0 bases, the J end by 1 base, with 13 bases between. This CDR3 region has 17 residues. Germline CDR1 and CDR2: MNHNS and SASEGT. CDR3 residues: CASSEAPTGKSNQPQHF. CDR3 nucleotides: TGTGCCAGCAGTGAAGCTCCGACAGGAAAGAGCAATCAGCCCCAGCATTTT.

The V and J genes are TRBV18 and TRBJ1-2; tentative D call: TRBD1 (6 bases). The CDR3 extends over 14 amino acids. V gave up 4 bases and J gave up 4 bases, with 13 bases separating them. The germline gives CDR1 KGHSH, CDR2 LQKENI. CDR3 DNA: TGTGCCAGCTCACAGGGGGTGTTGAGCTATGGCTACACCTTC. Its translation is CASSQGVLSYGYTF.

The chain is built from TRBV11-2 and TRBJ1-2; TRBD1 might be the D (6 bases). CDR3 length: 13 amino acids. The germline gives CDR1 SGHAT, CDR2 FQNNGV. The V end was cut by 6 bases, the J end by 4 bases, with 12 bases between. Here the CDR3 reads CASSQGQLYGYTF. The CDR3 bases are TGTGCCAGCAGTCAAGGACAGCTCTATGGCTACACCTTC.

This chain joins TRBV3-1 (or the pseudogene TRBV3-2) and TRBJ1-4; the match to TRBD1 covers 8 bases. Looked up from germline, CDR1 is LGHDT and CDR2 is YNNKEL (reference sequence). There are 13 residues in the CDR3. With V trimmed by 5 bases and J by 11 bases, 7 bases remained unmatched. Written as DNA, the CDR3 is TGTGCCAGCAGCGAGGCAGGGGGCGGGAAACTGTTTTTT. This gives the protein CASSEAGGGKLFF.

This rearrangement joins TRBV12-5 to TRBJ2-1; TRBD2 matches 8 bases. The ends lost 5 bases at V and 8 bases at J; junction bases unmatched: 5. This CDR3 is built from 13 residues. Germline-derived CDR1 and CDR2 are LGHNT and FRNRAP. CDR3 coding DNA: TGTGCTAGTGGTCCAGCGGGGGTCGATGAGCAGTTCTTC. Translation gives CASGPAGVDEQFF.

The chain's CDR3 is CASSPGTGRGEKLFF. In nucleotides, the CDR3 is TGTGCCAGCAGTCCCGGGACAGGGCGAGGTGAAAAACTGTTTTTT. The chain combines TRBV6-2 or TRBV6-3 with TRBJ1-4; the match to TRBD1 covers 9 bases. The CDR3 sequence is 15 residues long. V lost 5 bases, J lost 7 bases, and 8 bases stayed unmatched. CDR1 is MNHEY, CDR2 SVGEGT, per germline.

This chain connects TRBV5-6 to TRBJ2-4, with unresolved D. The CDR3 has 14 residues. The germline V gene encodes CDR1 SGHDT and CDR2 YYEEEE. V gave up 1 base and J gave up 2 bases, with 7 bases separating them. The CDR3 sequence is CASSLSATKNIQYF. The DNA for the CDR3 is TGTGCCAGCAGCTTGTCCGCTACCAAAAACATTCAGTACTTC.

This clone was observed a single time. V usage is TRBV15 and J usage is TRBJ1-3; D may be TRBD1 (5 bases). V gave up 0 bases and J gave up 5 bases, with 11 bases separating them. This CDR3 region has 15 residues. Germline V lookup: CDR1 LNHNV, CDR2 YYDKDF (reference sequence). CDR3 in amino acids: CATSRDPGIRNTIYF. The DNA for the CDR3 is TGTGCCACCAGCAGAGATCCAGGGATTAGAAACACCATATATTTT.

This sequence joins TRBV7-3 and TRBJ2-1, with D perhaps matching TRBD2 (5 bases). Germline V lookup: CDR1 SGHTA, CDR2 FQGTGA. The CDR3 has 12 residues. Between the trimmed V and J ends, which lost 5 bases and 10 bases, there was a span of 12 bases. The DNA for the CDR3 is TGTGCCAGCAGCCCCCCAACGGGAGAGCAGTTCTTC. Translating it yields CASSPPTGEQFF. Using reference TRBV7-3 and TRBJ2-1 for the parts outside the CDR3, the full variable domain is GAGVSQTPSNKVTEKGKYVELRCDPISGHTALYWYRQSLGQGPEFLIYFQGTGAADDSGLPNDRFFAVRPEGSVSTLKIQRTERGDSAVYLCASSPPTGEQFFGPGTRLTVL.

This rearrangement joins TRBV7-2 to TRBJ1-2; 10 nucleotides agree with TRBD1. CDR1 is SGHTA, CDR2 FQGNSA, per germline. There are 15 residues in the CDR3. V gave up 6 bases and J gave up 2 bases; unmatched junction bases: 6. CDR3 residues: CASRPGTGANYGYTF. CDR3 nucleotides: TGTGCCAGCAGACCTGGGACAGGGGCAAACTATGGCTACACCTTC. Based on the CDR3 plus reference TRBV7-2 and TRBJ1-2, the full variable domain is GAGVSQSPSNKVTEKGKDVELRCDPISGHTALYWYRQSLGQGLEFLIYFQGNSAPDKSGLPSDRFSAERTGGSVSTLTIQRTQQEDSAVYLCASRPGTGANYGYTFGSGTRLTVV.